Here is one T cell receptor beta chain with its context. One end of the junction fails to match germline, which may point to a read error. Germline V gene lookup returns CDR1 GTSNPN and CDR2 SVGIG (reference sequence). This CDR3 spans 11 amino acids. These data come from a study of CD8+ T cells in alopecia areata. RNA extraction and reverse transcription yielded cDNA as sequencing template. Libraries were prepared by immunoSEQ multiplex PCR; TCRdb keeps only in-frame clonotypes and omits some of them. Of 150,000 to 200,000 clones listed, just under 60% are singletons. The TCR comes from a human donor with alopecia areata. Here the sequenced sample was CD4+ T cells sorted from blood, taken at week 0. The chain couples TRBV30 to TRBJ2-7; D gene ambiguous. The CDR3 is CAWSDSYVQYF. For the CDR3, the DNA is TGTGCCTGGAGTGATAGCTACGTGCAGTACTTC.